This T cell receptor (beta chain) was recorded in a study of blood T cell repertoires in COVID-19. As for the study in general: Some COVID-19 samples were acute and others convalescent; all came from the United States, Italy and Spain.

The germline V and J ends were trimmed by 5 bases and 4 bases, with 12 bases remaining between them. CDR1 MGHDK and CDR2 SYGVNS come from the germline V gene. The CDR3 loop spans 14 amino acids. Sequencing was performed with immunoSEQ multiplex PCR; in TCRdb, only in-frame clones are kept and a portion is missing. The data contain 140,000 to 150,000 clones, 89% of them singletons. The TCR sequence derives from a human donor in a cohort sampled during active COVID-19. The J gene is TRBJ1-5, the V gene TRBV25-1, with a weak D call TRBD1 (6 bases). Sequencing was carried out using peripheral blood. CDR3 sequence: CASSLQGWNQPQHF. The CDR3 region has the DNA TGTGCCAGCAGTTTACAGGGTTGGAATCAGCCCCAGCATTTT.